Following are 28 T cell receptor beta chains from one sample sequenced in a study of beta chain features in type 1 diabetes (dated by TCRdb to between 2018 and 2020). The method was the immunoSEQ multiplex PCR assay. The entire isolated RNA was reverse transcribed using the High Capacity cDNA Reverse Transcription Kit, and thus expressed TCRB transcripts were sequenced. TCRdb stores this immuneACCESS table with in-frame sequences only. Part of the clones is absent; in the studies checked, under half of the shortfall reflects unresolved V genes, and no reason is known for the rest. This sample has 200,000 to 250,000 clones in its table, and 16% of those were observed once. 0.07% to 0.095% of the sample is taken by the ten largest. Their antigens remain unidentified. Summary of the overall study and its limitations: A moderate but significant shortening of TCRB CDR3 length was observed in type 1 diabetes patients in all four CD4+ subsets.

Material for sequencing was naive CD4+ T cells from blood. The label giving this sample's cell subset or site can be read as: true naive CD4+ T cells. These receptors were taken from a man aged 25-45 years with type 1 diabetes.

A few counts support this clone. This chain uses TRBV29-1 with TRBJ2-5; 12 bases map to TRBD2. The trim removed 7 bases at V and 5 bases at J, leaving 5 bases unmatched. The CDR3 has 13 residues. The germline gives CDR1 SQVTM, CDR2 ANQGSEA. The CDR3 spells CSARGLAGETQYF. Here the CDR3 DNA reads TGCAGCGCCAGAGGACTAGCGGGGGAGACCCAGTACTTC.

This clone was detected only a few times. V usage is TRBV9 and J usage is TRBJ2-3; no definite D call. CDR1 and CDR2 (germline): SGDLS, YYNGEE. The V and J ends lost 4 bases and 2 bases respectively, with 11 bases between them. The CDR3 consists of 14 residues. The CDR3 is CASSPGQVTDTQYF. DNA of the CDR3: TGTGCCAGCAGCCCCGGGCAAGTCACAGATACGCAGTATTTT.

The rearrangement joins TRBV2 to TRBJ2-1, with unresolved D. CDR1 is SNHLY, CDR2 FYNNEI, per germline. This CDR3 has 13 residues. V lost 1 base, J lost 6 bases, and 7 bases lay in between. The CDR3 sequence: CASSEGVPNEQFF. Here the CDR3 DNA reads TGTGCCAGCAGTGAAGGGGTACCCAATGAGCAGTTCTTC.

This clone was found a few times. The chain has TRBV2 and TRBJ2-5, with 13 bases aligning to TRBD2. With V trimmed by 6 bases and J by 1 base, 8 bases remained unmatched. Germline V gives CDR1 SNHLY, CDR2 FYNNEI. The CDR3 is 17 amino acids. The CDR3 loop is CASSYGTSGALQETQYF. CDR3 coding DNA: TGTGCCAGCAGCTACGGGACTAGCGGGGCTCTCCAAGAGACCCAGTACTTC.

This clone has just a few counts. The chain joins TRBV4-2 to TRBJ2-3; a possible D gene is TRBD1 (6 bases). The CDR3 is 14 amino acids. Trimming shortened V by 3 bases and J by 9 bases, and 16 bases separated the two germline ends. The V gene's germline CDR1 is LGHNA and CDR2 YNFKEQ. CDR3 nucleotides: TGTGCCAGCAGCCAGACAGACGAAACAGGGACGCAGTATTTT. This translates into CASSQTDETGTQYF.

This clone was seen a few times. This chain joins TRBV20-1 and TRBJ2-1; no definite D call. CDR1 and CDR2 from the germline V gene are DFQATT and SNEGSKA (reference sequence). V was clipped by 3 bases and J by 11 bases, with 11 bases between them. There are 11 residues in the CDR3. CDR3 sequence reads: CSASLGNQQFF. CDR3 DNA: TGCAGTGCTAGTCTCGGAAACCAGCAGTTCTTC.

Note on this clone: Other DNA variants within this sample encode the same CDR3. This chain connects TRBV20-1 to TRBJ2-3; D call uncertain. The CDR3 contains 11 residues. The germline V and J ends were trimmed by 2 bases and 9 bases, with 9 bases remaining between them. Germline CDR1 DFQATT, CDR2 SNEGSKA (reference sequence). The CDR3, as DNA: TGCAGTGCTAGATTGGCGGCGACGCAGTATTTT. It translates to CSARLAATQYF.

This clone was found a few times. The V gene is TRBV30, the J gene TRBJ2-3; no clear D gene. Deletions cut 3 bases from V and 6 bases from J, with 10 bases between. CDR3 length: 12 amino acids. The germline V gene encodes CDR1 GTSNPN and CDR2 SVGIG (reference sequence). CDR3 region: CAWRSAPDTQYF. Here the CDR3 DNA reads TGTGCCTGGAGGTCAGCTCCGGATACGCAGTATTTT.

This chain connects TRBV29-1 to TRBJ2-1; TRBD1 agrees at 7 bases. The V gene end was trimmed by 6 bases and the J gene end by 4 bases; junction bases not matched to a gene: 9. The length of the CDR3 is 14 residues. The V gene's germline CDR1 is SQVTM and CDR2 ANQGSEA. CDR3 nucleotide sequence: TGCAGCGTCGGGACAGTAAACCCATACAATGAGCAGTTCTTC. Amino acid sequence: CSVGTVNPYNEQFF.

The chain recombines TRBV11-1 with TRBJ2-5; D not resolved. Germline V gives CDR1 SGHAT, CDR2 FQDESV (reference sequence). V was trimmed by 5 bases and J by 6 bases, leaving 13 bases between them. The CDR3 contains 13 residues. CDR3 loop: CASSQDNPKTQYF. The CDR3 nucleotides read TGTGCCAGCAGCCAAGACAACCCCAAGACCCAGTACTTC.

This CDR3 is CASSDSSGYNEQFF. CDR3 in DNA: TGTGCCAGCAGTGATTCTAGCGGATACAATGAGCAGTTCTTC. The gene calls are TRBV25-1 and TRBJ2-1; 7 nucleotides agree with TRBD2. Germline lookup yields CDR1 MGHDK and CDR2 SYGVNS. This CDR3 comprises 14 residues. The J segment lost 4 bases and the V segment lost 3 bases, leaving 3 bases of the junction unmatched.

V usage is TRBV10-3 and J usage is TRBJ2-7; D may be TRBD2 (6 bases). The CDR3 runs to 15 residues. V lost 4 bases and J 0 bases, leaving 13 bases between the germline ends. Looked up from germline, CDR1 is ENHRY and CDR2 is SYGVKD. DNA of the CDR3: TGTGCCATCAGTGGACTAGGTAGCGCCTCCTACGAGCAGTACTTC. Translation gives CAISGLGSASYEQYF.

The V and J genes are TRBV5-6 and TRBJ2-3, with D hard to call. The V end lost 4 bases, the J end lost 4 bases, and 7 bases lay between the germline ends. This CDR3 has 12 amino acids. The germline gives CDR1 SGHDT, CDR2 YYEEEE. The DNA of the CDR3 is TGTGCCAGCAGCGCGCTAGCAGATACGCAGTATTTT. Protein: CASSALADTQYF.

The gene calls are TRBV30 and TRBJ1-1; D is undetermined. This CDR3 is built from 14 residues. Trimming stripped 0 bases from V and 0 bases from J, with 8 bases between. CDR1 is GTSNPN, CDR2 SVGIG, per germline (reference sequence). In nucleotides, the CDR3 is TGTGCCTGGAGTGTACTGTCCATGAACACTGAAGCTTTCTTT. Amino acid sequence: CAWSVLSMNTEAFF.

V usage is TRBV19 and J usage is TRBJ2-7; unclear D gene. This CDR3 contains 13 residues. Germline assignment: CDR1 LNHDA and CDR2 SQIVND (reference sequence). The V and J ends lost 6 bases and 9 bases respectively, with 18 bases between them. The CDR3 loop is CASSPDLLLGQYF. The DNA for the CDR3 is TGTGCCAGTAGCCCTGACCTGCTCCTGGGGCAGTACTTC.

This clone was detected a few times. The chain employs TRBV5-4 and TRBJ1-2; D might be TRBD1 (5 bases). Per the germline V gene, CDR1 is SGHNT and CDR2 is YYREEE (reference sequence). The CDR3 is 14 amino acids. V shed 4 bases and J shed 8 bases, with 18 bases lying between them. Written as DNA, the CDR3 is TGTGCCAGCAGCCCGGGGACGGCCTTGGACGGCTACACCTTC. It codes for CASSPGTALDGYTF.

The table lists this clone with a few counts. The chain combines TRBV29-1 with TRBJ2-5; perhaps TRBD1 as D (7 bases). This CDR3 region has 14 residues. V gave up 6 bases and J gave up 2 bases, with 16 bases separating them. Germline loops: CDR1 SQVTM, CDR2 ANQGSEA. In nucleotides, the CDR3 is TGCAGCGTCGCGGGACAGCTCACACAAGAGACCCAGTACTTC. This encodes CSVAGQLTQETQYF.

With regard to this clone: A single base separates this from a much larger clone, so it may be a read error. The sample contains more than one DNA sequence encoding this CDR3. This chain links TRBV7-9 with TRBJ2-5, with D uncertain. The CDR3 is 11 residues long. Germline CDR1 is SEHNR and CDR2 is FQNEAQ (reference sequence). Trimming removed 3 bases from V and 2 bases from J, with 1 base in between. The CDR3 DNA follows: TGTGCCAGCAGCTTGCAAGAGACCCAGTACTTC. This encodes CASSLQETQYF.

The J gene is TRBJ1-2, the V gene TRBV14; D not certain. V was shortened by 1 base and J by 3 bases, with 9 bases between the two germline ends. Per germline, CDR1 SGHDN and CDR2 FVKESK. The CDR3 runs to 14 residues. In DNA form, the CDR3 reads TGTGCCAGCAGCCAAGCCCCAGAAGACTATGGCTACACCTTC. It codes for CASSQAPEDYGYTF.

V and J are TRBV1 and TRBJ2-1; the table's D gene call, TRBD1, was not cross checked with the DNA. TRBV1 is an annotated pseudogene. This CDR3 is 16 amino acids long. Here the CDR3 DNA reads TGCACCAGCAGCCAAGAAGGGACAGGGGGAGAGGATGAGCAGTTCTTC. This sequence encodes CTSSQEGTGGEDEQFF.

This chain links TRBV7-9 with TRBJ2-1; D is unresolved. Per germline, CDR1 SEHNR and CDR2 FQNEAQ (reference sequence). V lost 4 bases and J 2 bases, leaving 15 bases between the germline ends. The CDR3 contains 16 residues. The CDR3 sequence is CASSSPSAAAYNEQFF. The CDR3 bases are TGTGCCAGCAGCTCACCTTCGGCGGCCGCCTACAATGAGCAGTTCTTC.

This clone occurred a few times. V and J are TRBV5-1 and TRBJ2-7; D is unclear. From germline, CDR1 is SGHRS and CDR2 YFSETQ. Trimming took off 3 bases at V and 7 bases at J, with 8 bases between the two ends. There are 11 residues in the CDR3. CDR3 nucleotide sequence: TGCGCCAGCAGCTCGAATCGGGAGCAGTACTTC. Amino acid sequence: CASSSNREQYF.

The chain joins TRBV15 to TRBJ2-7; D possibly corresponds to TRBD1 (6 bases). The germline V and J ends were trimmed by 1 base and 1 base, with 17 bases remaining between them. Germline V gene sequence: CDR1 LNHNV, CDR2 YYDKDF (reference sequence). This CDR3 comprises 17 residues. Written as DNA, the CDR3 is TGTGCCACCAGCAGAGTGAATTCGGACAGCAATTCCTACGAGCAGTACTTC. This codes for CATSRVNSDSNSYEQYF.

The genes are TRBV29-1 and TRBJ2-2; a possible D gene is TRBD2 (6 bases). The V end was cut by 4 bases, the J end by 0 bases, with 12 bases between. Germline values: CDR1 SQVTM, CDR2 ANQGSEA. The CDR3 totals 15 residues. The CDR3 protein is CSVGSGTANTGELFF. In DNA, the CDR3 is TGCAGCGTTGGGTCGGGGACTGCGAACACCGGGGAGCTGTTTTTT.

The chain employs TRBV15 and TRBJ2-7; D remains unclear. V was cut by 0 bases and J by 2 bases, with 17 bases left in between. The CDR3 contains 17 residues. Germline-derived CDR1 and CDR2 are LNHNV and YYDKDF (reference sequence). This CDR3 is CATSREYDAGGTYEQYF. The CDR3 DNA sequence: TGTGCCACCAGCAGAGAATACGACGCAGGCGGAACCTACGAGCAGTACTTC.

This chain uses TRBV15 with TRBJ2-5, with 7 bases fitting TRBD1. The length of the CDR3 is 14 residues. The V gene end was trimmed by 1 base and the J gene end by 5 bases; junction bases not matched to a gene: 4. Per germline, CDR1 LNHNV and CDR2 YYDKDF (reference sequence). CDR3 region: CATSRGQGVETQYF. The CDR3 DNA follows: TGTGCCACCAGCAGAGGACAGGGAGTTGAGACCCAGTACTTC. Full variable domain (rest looked up from reference TRBV15 and TRBJ2-5): DAMVIQNPRYQVTQFGKPVTLSCSQTLNHNVMYWYQQKSSQAPKLLFHYYDKDFNNEADTPDNFQSRRPNTSFCFLDIRSPGLGDTAMYLCATSRGQGVETQYFGPGTRLLVL.

The V gene is TRBV2, the J gene TRBJ2-5; D is perhaps TRBD2 (5 bases). Germline-derived CDR1 and CDR2 are SNHLY and FYNNEI. The CDR3 totals 14 residues. Trimming left V 5 bases short and J 2 bases short, with 12 bases between. The CDR3 region is CASSRYGNQETQYF. The CDR3 DNA is TGTGCCAGCAGTCGATACGGGAATCAAGAGACCCAGTACTTC.

This clone showed up just a few times. The chain carries TRBV7-6 and TRBJ2-5; D not certain. V lost 3 bases, J lost 2 bases, and 7 bases lay in between. CDR3 length: 13 amino acids. In germline, CDR1 is SGHVS, CDR2 FNYEAQ. CDR3 coding DNA: TGTGCCAGCAGCTTGGAGATGCAAGAGACCCAGTACTTC. Translated, it gives CASSLEMQETQYF.